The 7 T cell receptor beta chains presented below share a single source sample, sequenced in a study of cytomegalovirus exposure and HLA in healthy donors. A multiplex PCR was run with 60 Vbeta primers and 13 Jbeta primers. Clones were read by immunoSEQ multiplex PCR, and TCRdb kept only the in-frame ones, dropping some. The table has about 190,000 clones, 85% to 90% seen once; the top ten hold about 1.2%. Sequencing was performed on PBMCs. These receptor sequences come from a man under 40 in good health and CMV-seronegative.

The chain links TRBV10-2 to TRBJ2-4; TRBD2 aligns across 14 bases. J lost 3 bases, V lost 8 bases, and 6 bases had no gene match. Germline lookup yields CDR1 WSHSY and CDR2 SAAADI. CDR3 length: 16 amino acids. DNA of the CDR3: TGCGCCAGCTTCGGGACTAGCGGGAGAAGCAAAAACATTCAGTACTTC. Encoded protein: CASFGTSGRSKNIQYF.

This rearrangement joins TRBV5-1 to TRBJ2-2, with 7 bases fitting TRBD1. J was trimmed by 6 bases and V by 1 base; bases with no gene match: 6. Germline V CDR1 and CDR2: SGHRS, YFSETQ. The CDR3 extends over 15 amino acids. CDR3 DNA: TGCGCCAGCAGCTTGTGGCAGGGGGATGCCGGGGAGCTGTTTTTT. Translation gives CASSLWQGDAGELFF. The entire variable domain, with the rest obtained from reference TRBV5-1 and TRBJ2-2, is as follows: KAGVTQTPRYLIKTRGQQVTLSCSPISGHRSVSWYQQTPGQGLQFLFEYFSETQRNKGNFPGRFSGRQFSNSRSEMNVSTLELGDSALYLCASSLWQGDAGELFFGEGSRLTVL.

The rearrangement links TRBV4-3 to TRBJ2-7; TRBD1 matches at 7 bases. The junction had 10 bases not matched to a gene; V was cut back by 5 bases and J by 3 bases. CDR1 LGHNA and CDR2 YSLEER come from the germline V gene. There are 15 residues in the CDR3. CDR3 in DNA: TGCGCCAGCAGCGAGGGGGCAGGGGTCGGCTACGAGCAGTACTTC. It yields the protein CASSEGAGVGYEQYF.

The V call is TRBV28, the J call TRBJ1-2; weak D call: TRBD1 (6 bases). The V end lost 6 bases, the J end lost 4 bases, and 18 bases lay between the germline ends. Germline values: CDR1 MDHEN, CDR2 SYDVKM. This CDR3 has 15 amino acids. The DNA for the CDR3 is TGTGCCAGCAGGTTAGGCGTACAGGGCCTCTATGGCTACACCTTC. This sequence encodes CASRLGVQGLYGYTF.

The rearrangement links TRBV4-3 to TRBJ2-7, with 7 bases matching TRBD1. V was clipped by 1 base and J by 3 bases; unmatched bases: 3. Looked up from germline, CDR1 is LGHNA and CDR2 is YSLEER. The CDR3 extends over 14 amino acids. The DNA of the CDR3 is TGCGCCAGCAGCCAAGGACAGGGTCACTACGAGCAGTACTTC. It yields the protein CASSQGQGHYEQYF.

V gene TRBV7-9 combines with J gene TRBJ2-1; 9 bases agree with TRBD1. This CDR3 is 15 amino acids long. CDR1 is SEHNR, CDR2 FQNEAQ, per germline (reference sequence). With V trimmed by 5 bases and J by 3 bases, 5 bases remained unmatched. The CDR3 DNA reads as TGTGCCAGCAGCAGAACGGGACAGGGCTACAATGAGCAGTTCTTC. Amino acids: CASSRTGQGYNEQFF. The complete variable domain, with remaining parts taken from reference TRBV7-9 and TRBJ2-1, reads DTGVSQNPRHKITKRGQNVTFRCDPISEHNRLYWYRQTLGQGPEFLTYFQNEAQLEKSRLLSDRFSAERPKGSFSTLEIQRTEQGDSAMYLCASSRTGQGYNEQFFGPGTRLTVL.

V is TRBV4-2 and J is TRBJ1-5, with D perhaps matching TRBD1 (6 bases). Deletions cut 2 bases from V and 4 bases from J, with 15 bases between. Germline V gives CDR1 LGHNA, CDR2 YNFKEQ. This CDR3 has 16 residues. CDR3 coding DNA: TGTGCCAGCAGCCAATCCCAGGGGCTTGAGAATCAGCCCCAGCATTTT. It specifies CASSQSQGLENQPQHF.